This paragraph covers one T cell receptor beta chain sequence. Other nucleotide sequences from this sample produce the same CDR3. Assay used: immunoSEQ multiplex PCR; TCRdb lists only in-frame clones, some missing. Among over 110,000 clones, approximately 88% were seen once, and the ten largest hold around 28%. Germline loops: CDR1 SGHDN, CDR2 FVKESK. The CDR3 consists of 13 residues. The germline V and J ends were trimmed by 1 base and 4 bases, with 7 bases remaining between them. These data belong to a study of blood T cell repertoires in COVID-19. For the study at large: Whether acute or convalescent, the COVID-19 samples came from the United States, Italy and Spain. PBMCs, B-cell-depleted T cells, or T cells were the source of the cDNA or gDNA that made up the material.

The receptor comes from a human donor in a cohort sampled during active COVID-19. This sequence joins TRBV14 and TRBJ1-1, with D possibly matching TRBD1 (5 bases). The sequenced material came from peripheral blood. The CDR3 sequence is CASSQGRGTEAFF. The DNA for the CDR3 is TGTGCCAGCAGCCAAGGGAGGGGCACTGAAGCTTTCTTT.